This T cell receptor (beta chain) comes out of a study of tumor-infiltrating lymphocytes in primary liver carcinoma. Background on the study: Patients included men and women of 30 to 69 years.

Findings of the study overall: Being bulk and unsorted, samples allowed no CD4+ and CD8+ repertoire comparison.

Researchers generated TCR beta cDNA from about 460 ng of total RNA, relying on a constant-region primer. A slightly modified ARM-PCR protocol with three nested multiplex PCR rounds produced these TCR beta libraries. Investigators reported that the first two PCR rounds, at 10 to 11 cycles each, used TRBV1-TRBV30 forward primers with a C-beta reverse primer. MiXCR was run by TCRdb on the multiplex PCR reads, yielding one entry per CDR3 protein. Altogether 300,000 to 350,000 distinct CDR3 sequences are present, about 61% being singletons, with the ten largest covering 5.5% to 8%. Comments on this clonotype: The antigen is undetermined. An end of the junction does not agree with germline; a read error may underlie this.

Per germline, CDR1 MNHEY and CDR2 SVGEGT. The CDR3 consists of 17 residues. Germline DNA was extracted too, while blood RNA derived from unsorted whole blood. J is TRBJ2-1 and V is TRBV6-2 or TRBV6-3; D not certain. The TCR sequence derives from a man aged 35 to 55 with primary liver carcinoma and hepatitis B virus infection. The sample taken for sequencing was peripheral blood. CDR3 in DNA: TGTGCCAGCAGTTACCTTCGGGTACCAGACACCTACAATGGGCAGTTCTTC. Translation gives CASSYLRVPDTYNGQFF.